The clone carrying this T cell receptor beta chain was recorded only once. Its antigen is as yet unknown. Per germline, CDR1 MNHNS and CDR2 SASEGT. V was pared by 6 bases and J by 4 bases, with 16 bases between. The CDR3 covers 15 residues. TCRdb keeps only in-frame clones here, not all; method: immunoSEQ multiplex PCR. This table holds 13,000 or so clones, approximately 70% found once. The data originate from a study of CD4+ T cells in melanoma. Broader study findings: Diverse differentiation states were reported for melanoma neoantigen-specific CD4+ T cells.

This sequence was found in a human donor with melanoma. The chain is built from TRBV6-1 and TRBJ1-5, with a tentative D call TRBD1 (5 bases). The source material was cells from a culture (not recorded whether cultured in vitro). The CDR3 sequence: CASRGTGWGNQPQHF. The CDR3 DNA sequence: TGTGCCAGCAGAGGTACAGGTTGGGGAAATCAGCCCCAGCATTTT.